This entry features one TCR beta chain sequence. This sample was included in a study of blood T cell repertoires in COVID-19. Study overall: Samples of COVID-19 (acute and convalescent) were obtained from the United States, Italy and Spain. Sources were T cells, B-cell-depleted T cells, or PBMCs; the material itself was cDNA or gDNA.

Authors' processing steps: Using reference gene primer amplification, nucleated cell counts were estimated. Produced via immunoSEQ multiplex PCR; TCRdb's table is partial and in-frame only. V and J calls plus clone size are reproduced from that table; the DNA served to infer D and trimming. This table holds under 100,000 clones, 80% found once. Germline V gene sequence: CDR1 SGHAT, CDR2 FQDESV (reference sequence). Losses at the gene ends were 5 bases for V and 7 bases for J; bases not matched to a gene: 7. The CDR3 extends over 16 amino acids. V is TRBV11-1 and J is TRBJ2-3; TRBD2 agrees at 15 bases. This clonotype was obtained from a woman in her forties with active or convalescent COVID-19. Sample: peripheral blood. CDR3: CASSPGTSGRINTQYF. Written as DNA, the CDR3 is TGTGCCAGCAGCCCTGGGACTAGCGGGAGGATAAATACGCAGTATTTT. Complete variable domain (other parts from reference TRBV11-1 and TRBJ2-3): EAEVAQSPRYKITEKSQAVAFWCDPISGHATLYWYRQILGQGPELLVQFQDESVVDDSQLPKDRFSAERLKGVDSTLKIQPAELGDSAMYLCASSPGTSGRINTQYFGPGTRLTVL.